This T cell receptor beta chain came from a study of post-analysis software for immune sequencing data. Study-wide context: The cohort encompassed relapsing-remitting, secondary progressive and progressive-relapsing multiple sclerosis disease courses. Study results and caveats: Patients had higher frequencies than controls of roughly 5 TRBV segments, including TRBV5-6, TRBV5-1 and TRBV20-1. A significant reduction in normalized Chao1 diversity was observed in multiple sclerosis patients versus controls. Strong same-batch co-clustering of samples appeared with F measure clustering.

Prepared libraries of TCR beta cDNA carried unique molecular identifiers. Yield was roughly 0.5 million cDNA molecules from around 1 to 9.1 million T cells. One entry per CDR3 protein, called by TCRdb with MiXCR from the PCR reads. The sample shows more than 450,000 distinct CDR3 sequences, around 47% of them seen only once. Comment on this clonotype: Its specificity is not known.

Trimming took off 3 bases at V and 1 base at J, with 7 bases between the two ends. The CDR3 runs to 13 residues. CDR1 and CDR2 (germline): DFQATT, SNEGSKA (reference sequence). The chain recombines TRBV20-1 with TRBJ2-1; D unresolved. Material: blood. The sequence derives from a girl under 18 with multiple sclerosis. The CDR3 sequence is CSASPPSYNEQFF. CDR3 in DNA: TGCAGTGCTAGCCCCCCGTCCTACAATGAGCAGTTCTTC.